The 23 T cell receptor beta chains given below trace back to one sample, sequenced in a study of blood T cell repertoires in COVID-19. Profiling relied on immunoSEQ multiplex PCR, and the TCRdb table lists in-frame clones only, not all of them. The data show fewer than 350,000 clones, with about 86% seen just once and about 2.2% held by the top ten. The sample taken for sequencing was peripheral blood. The source of these receptors is a woman in her twenties or thirties who had recovered from COVID-19.

The chain links TRBV9 to TRBJ2-7; 9 bases line up with TRBD1. Trimming at V came to 0 bases and at J to 2 bases, leaving 3 bases not matched to a gene. Germline CDR1 and CDR2: SGDLS and YYNGEE. The CDR3 runs 15 residues. The chain's CDR3 is CASSVAGQGTYEQYF. Written as DNA, the CDR3 is TGTGCCAGCAGCGTAGCGGGACAGGGTACCTACGAGCAGTACTTC.

The chain is built from TRBV7-9 and TRBJ2-5; TRBD2 agrees at 9 bases. The V gene end was trimmed by 3 bases and the J gene end by 5 bases; junction bases not matched to a gene: 7. Germline loops: CDR1 SEHNR, CDR2 FQNEAQ (reference sequence). The CDR3 runs to 15 residues. The CDR3 sequence: CASSLPAGGSETQYF. DNA for the CDR3: TGTGCCAGCAGCTTGCCCGCGGGAGGGTCGGAGACCCAGTACTTC.

The chain is built from TRBV10-3 and TRBJ2-1, with 11 nucleotides matching TRBD2. The CDR3 totals 14 residues. The V segment lost 6 bases and the J segment 5 bases; nucleotides outside the gene matches: 3. CDR1 is ENHRY and CDR2 is SYGVKD in the germline V gene. The CDR3 DNA reads as TGTGCCATCAGGACTAGCGGGACGCACAATGAGCAGTTCTTC. Encoded protein: CAIRTSGTHNEQFF.

V is TRBV5-4 and J is TRBJ2-3; no clear D. V gave up 3 bases and J gave up 0 bases, with 8 bases separating them. Germline lookup yields CDR1 SGHNT and CDR2 YYREEE (reference sequence). This CDR3 region has 14 residues. The CDR3 nucleotides read TGTGCCAGCAGCTCCCCATTTAGCACAGATACGCAGTATTTT. It is translated as CASSSPFSTDTQYF.

The chain couples TRBV19 to TRBJ2-1; 7 bases line up with TRBD2. V was pared by 5 bases and J by 5 bases, with 12 bases of the junction left unmatched. Germline V CDR1 and CDR2: LNHDA, SQIVND (reference sequence). The CDR3 has 16 amino acids. The CDR3, as DNA: TGTGCCAGTAGTTCCTTAGGCGGGGGTGAGGACAATGAGCAGTTCTTC. Amino acids: CASSSLGGGEDNEQFF.

J is TRBJ1-2 and V is TRBV6-2 or TRBV6-3; D remains ambiguous. V lost 0 bases to trimming and J lost 8 bases, with 13 bases between them. The CDR3 has 14 amino acids. Germline V gene lookup returns CDR1 MNHEY and CDR2 SVGEGT. CDR3 nucleotide sequence: TGTGCCAGCAGTTACTCGGCGGGAGTAGGGGGCTACACCTTC. Its protein product is CASSYSAGVGGYTF.

This clone turned up a few times. The V gene is TRBV5-1, the J gene TRBJ1-1; TRBD1 might be the D (6 bases). The V gene's germline CDR1 is SGHRS and CDR2 YFSETQ. V dropped 1 base and J dropped 0 bases, with 7 bases sitting between them. The CDR3 is made up of 14 amino acids. CDR3 sequence: CASSLQGMNTEAFF. The CDR3 DNA is TGCGCCAGCAGCTTGCAGGGGATGAACACTGAAGCTTTCTTT.

V and J are TRBV6-1 and TRBJ1-2, with TRBD1 identical over 12 bases. The germline CDR1 and CDR2 sequences are MNHNS and SASEGT. With V trimmed by 3 bases and J by 6 bases, 5 bases remained unmatched. The CDR3 totals 15 residues. The CDR3, as DNA: TGTGCCAGCAGTGAGTCCGGGACAGGGGGCGATGGCTACACCTTC. Protein: CASSESGTGGDGYTF.

The genes are TRBV18 and TRBJ2-1; TRBD2 aligns across 9 bases. V dropped 5 bases and J dropped 4; count of bases not matched to a gene: 6. The CDR3 has 15 residues. The germline V gene has CDR1 KGHSH and CDR2 LQKENI. For the CDR3, the DNA is TGTGCCAGCTCAACTGCTAGCGGGGCTTACAATGAGCAGTTCTTC. Translated, it gives CASSTASGAYNEQFF.

The chain links TRBV6-5 to TRBJ1-2; D remains ambiguous. Germline V gene sequence: CDR1 MNHEY, CDR2 SVGAGI. CDR3 length: 14 amino acids. V dropped 2 bases and J dropped 2 bases, with 9 bases sitting between them. The CDR3 spells CASSYREQNYGYTF. Written as DNA, the CDR3 is TGTGCCAGCAGTTACAGGGAGCAAAACTATGGCTACACCTTC.

This clone appeared a few times. V is TRBV6-5 and J is TRBJ2-7; TRBD1 matches 9 bases. V dropped 4 bases and J dropped 4; count of bases not matched to a gene: 8. Germline-derived CDR1 and CDR2 are MNHEY and SVGAGI. The CDR3 is 15 amino acids. The CDR3 bases are TGTGCCAGCAGTTCCCCGGGACAGGGAAAATACGAGCAGTACTTC. This translates into CASSSPGQGKYEQYF.

The rearrangement uses TRBV19 and TRBJ2-3, with D tentatively TRBD1 (5 bases). Germline lookup yields CDR1 LNHDA and CDR2 SQIVND (reference sequence). The V end was cut by 3 bases, the J end by 5 bases, with 9 bases between. This CDR3 contains 13 residues. CDR3 nucleotide sequence: TGTGCCAGTAGTATGGTCAGGGAAGATACGCAGTATTTT. This sequence encodes CASSMVREDTQYF.

The chain has TRBV7-3 and TRBJ2-3; 12 bases match TRBD2. Germline CDR1 reads SGHTA; CDR2 reads FQGTGA. The CDR3 covers 15 residues. Losses at the gene ends were 4 bases for V and 4 bases for J; bases not matched to a gene: 3. CDR3 coding DNA: TGTGCCAGCAGCTCGGGACTAGCGGGCGCAGATACGCAGTATTTT. It yields the protein CASSSGLAGADTQYF.

The rearrangement links TRBV27 to TRBJ2-3; 9 bases are a match to TRBD1. Germline V gene sequence: CDR1 MNHEY, CDR2 SMNVEV (reference sequence). The CDR3 extends over 15 amino acids. V lost 2 bases, J lost 2 bases, and 2 bases stayed unmatched. The CDR3 protein is CASSLGTGITDTQYF. In DNA form, the CDR3 reads TGTGCCAGCAGTTTAGGGACAGGGATCACAGATACGCAGTATTTT.

CDR3 coding DNA: TGCAGTGCTACCAGCTCCTACGAGCAGTACTTC. The encoded protein is CSATSSYEQYF. The rearrangement links TRBV20-1 to TRBJ2-7; unclear D gene. Germline values: CDR1 DFQATT, CDR2 SNEGSKA (reference sequence). The CDR3 totals 11 residues. Trimming shortened V by 4 bases and J by 0 bases, and 4 bases separated the two germline ends.

V gene TRBV6-4 combines with J gene TRBJ1-1, with a possible D match to TRBD1 (5 bases). The CDR3 has 12 amino acids. The V gene lost 3 bases and the J gene lost 8 bases, with 10 bases spanning the gap. CDR1 is MRHNA and CDR2 is SNTAGT in the germline V gene. The CDR3 loop is CASSERDGEAFF. CDR3 DNA sequence: TGTGCCAGCAGTGAGCGGGACGGCGAAGCTTTCTTT.

The gene calls are TRBV21-1 and TRBJ2-7; the table gives TRBD2 as D, unverified against the DNA. TRBV21-1 is described as a pseudogene. CDR3 size: 15 residues. The CDR3 DNA follows: TGTGCCGGCAGCAATCGGGAGTCAGGGCGATACGAGCAGTACTTC. Protein sequence: CAGSNRESGRYEQYF.

This sequence joins TRBV5-1 and TRBJ2-7, with 7 positions matching TRBD1. Germline assignment: CDR1 SGHRS and CDR2 YFSETQ. The CDR3 covers 16 residues. The J segment lost 0 bases and the V segment lost 0 bases, leaving 6 bases of the junction unmatched. This CDR3 reads CASSLAFRGYSYEQYF. For the CDR3, the DNA is TGCGCCAGCAGCTTGGCCTTCAGGGGGTACTCCTACGAGCAGTACTTC.

This sequence joins TRBV5-1 and TRBJ1-6; 9 bases line up with TRBD1. V shed 3 bases and J 7 bases; nucleotides not matched to a gene: 5. The CDR3 is 15 residues long. Germline loops: CDR1 SGHRS, CDR2 YFSETQ. CDR3 DNA sequence: TGCGCCAGCAGCTGGGGACAGGGTAAAAATTCACCCCTCCACTTT. Protein product: CASSWGQGKNSPLHF.

Only a few counts were recorded for this clone. The chain joins TRBV7-2 to TRBJ2-7; D gene ambiguous. The V and J ends lost 1 base and 6 bases respectively, with 7 bases between them. CDR1 and CDR2 (germline): SGHTA, FQGNSA. The CDR3 loop spans 12 amino acids. The CDR3 spells CASSLGLGEQYF. The DNA of the CDR3 is TGTGCCAGCAGCTTAGGTCTCGGCGAGCAGTACTTC.

The V and J genes are TRBV28 and TRBJ1-6; a possible D gene is TRBD1 (5 bases). This CDR3 has 15 amino acids. Germline CDR1 is MDHEN and CDR2 is SYDVKM. Trimming pared 1 base from V and 6 bases from J, leaving 10 bases between. The CDR3 sequence: CASSLYFRVNSPLHF. CDR3 bases: TGTGCCAGCAGTTTATATTTCAGGGTTAATTCACCCCTCCACTTT.

This clone was counted between two and nine times. The V call is TRBV4-1, the J call TRBJ2-2; TRBD2 aligns across 7 bases. After removal of 1 base from V and 6 bases from J, the junction contained 5 bases not matched to a gene. Looked up from germline, CDR1 is MGHRA and CDR2 is YSYEKL. This CDR3 region has 15 residues. CDR3 sequence reads: CASSQAPGGAGELFF. DNA for the CDR3: TGCGCCAGCAGCCAAGCTCCTGGGGGGGCCGGGGAGCTGTTTTTT.

V and J are TRBV3-1 (or the pseudogene TRBV3-2) and TRBJ1-6; possibly TRBD1 for D (5 bases). V was cut by 4 bases and J by 9 bases, with 10 bases left in between. Looked up from germline, CDR1 is LGHDT and CDR2 is YNNKEL (reference sequence). The CDR3 loop spans 13 amino acids. The CDR3 region is CASSPRQGSPLHF. DNA for the CDR3: TGTGCCAGCAGCCCCAGGCAGGGTTCACCCCTCCACTTT.